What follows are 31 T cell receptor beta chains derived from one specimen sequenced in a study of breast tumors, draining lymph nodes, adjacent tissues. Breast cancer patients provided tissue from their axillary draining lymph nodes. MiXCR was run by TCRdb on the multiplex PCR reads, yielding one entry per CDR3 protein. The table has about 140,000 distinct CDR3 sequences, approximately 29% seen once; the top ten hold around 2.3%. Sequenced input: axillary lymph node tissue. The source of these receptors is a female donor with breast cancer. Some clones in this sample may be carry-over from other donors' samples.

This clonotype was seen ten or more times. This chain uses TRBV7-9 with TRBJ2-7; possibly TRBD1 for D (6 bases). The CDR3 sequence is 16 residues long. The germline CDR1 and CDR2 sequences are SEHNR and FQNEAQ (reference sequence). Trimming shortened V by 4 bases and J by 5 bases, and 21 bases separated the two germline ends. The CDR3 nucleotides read TGTGCCAGCAGCTCCATAGAGGGCAGGGGCATCAACGAGCAGTACTTC. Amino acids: CASSSIEGRGINEQYF.

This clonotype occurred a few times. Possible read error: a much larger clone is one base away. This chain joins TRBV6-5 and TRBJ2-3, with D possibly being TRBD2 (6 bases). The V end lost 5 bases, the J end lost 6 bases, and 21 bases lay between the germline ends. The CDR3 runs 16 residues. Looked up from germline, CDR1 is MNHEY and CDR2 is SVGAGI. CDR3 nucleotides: TGTGCCAGCAGTCACGGGGTAGCGGACTCCAGGGATACGCAGTATTTT. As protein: CASSHGVADSRDTQYF.

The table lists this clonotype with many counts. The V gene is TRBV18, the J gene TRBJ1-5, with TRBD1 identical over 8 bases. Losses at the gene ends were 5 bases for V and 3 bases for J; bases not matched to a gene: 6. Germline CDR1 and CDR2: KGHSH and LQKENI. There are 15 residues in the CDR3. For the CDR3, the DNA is TGTGCCAGCTCAACGGGACAGGAGATCAATCAGCCCCAGCATTTT. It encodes CASSTGQEINQPQHF.

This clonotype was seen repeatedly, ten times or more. Here the CDR3 DNA reads TGTGCCAGCAGCGTAGGTGGGGACAGCACAGATACGCAGTATTTT. Protein: CASSVGGDSTDTQYF. V and J are TRBV9 and TRBJ2-3; D tentatively reads TRBD1 or TRBD2 (5 bases each). CDR1 is SGDLS, CDR2 YYNGEE, per germline. V was shortened by 0 bases and J by 0 bases, with 8 bases between the two germline ends. The CDR3 runs to 15 residues.

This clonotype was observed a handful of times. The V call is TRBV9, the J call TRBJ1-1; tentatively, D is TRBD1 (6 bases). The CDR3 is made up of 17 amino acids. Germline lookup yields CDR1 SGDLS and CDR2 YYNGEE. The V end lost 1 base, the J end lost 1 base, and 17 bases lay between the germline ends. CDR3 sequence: CASSVSSRGKKNTEAFF. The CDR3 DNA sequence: TGTGCCAGCAGCGTAAGCTCCAGGGGTAAAAAGAACACTGAAGCTTTCTTT.

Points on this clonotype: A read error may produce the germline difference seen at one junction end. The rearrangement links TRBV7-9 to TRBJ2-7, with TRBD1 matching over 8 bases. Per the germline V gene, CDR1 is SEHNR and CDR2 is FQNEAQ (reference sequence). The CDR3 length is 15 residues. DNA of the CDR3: TGCGCCAGCAGCTCCCGCGACAGGGGAGGATACGAGCATTACTTC. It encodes CASSSRDRGGYEHYF. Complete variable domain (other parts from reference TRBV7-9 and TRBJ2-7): DTGVSQNPRHKITKRGQNVTFRCDPISEHNRLYWYRQTLGQGPEFLTYFQNEAQLEKSRLLSDRFSAERPKGSFSTLEIQRTEQGDSAMYLCASSSRDRGGYEHYFGPGTRLTVT.

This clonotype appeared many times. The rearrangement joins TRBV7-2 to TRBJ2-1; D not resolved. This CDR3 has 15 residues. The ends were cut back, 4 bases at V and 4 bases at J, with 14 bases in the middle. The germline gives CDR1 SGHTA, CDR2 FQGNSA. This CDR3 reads CASSSLGWAYNEQFF. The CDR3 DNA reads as TGTGCCAGCAGCTCGCTCGGGTGGGCATACAATGAGCAGTTCTTC.

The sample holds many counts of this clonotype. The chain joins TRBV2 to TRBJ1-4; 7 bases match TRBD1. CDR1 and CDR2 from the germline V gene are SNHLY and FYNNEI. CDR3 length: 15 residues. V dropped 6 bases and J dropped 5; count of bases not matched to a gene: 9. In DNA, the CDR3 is TGTGCCAGCAGCCCTGGGGGACAGCCAAATGAAAAACTGTTTTTT. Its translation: CASSPGGQPNEKLFF.

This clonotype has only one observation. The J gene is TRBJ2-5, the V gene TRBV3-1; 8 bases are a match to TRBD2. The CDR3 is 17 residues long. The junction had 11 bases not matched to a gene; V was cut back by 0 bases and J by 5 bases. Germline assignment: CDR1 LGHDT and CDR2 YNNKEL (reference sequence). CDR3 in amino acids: CASSQDRSGGIGETQYF. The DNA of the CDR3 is TGTGCCAGCAGCCAAGATCGGAGCGGGGGTATAGGGGAGACCCAGTACTTC.

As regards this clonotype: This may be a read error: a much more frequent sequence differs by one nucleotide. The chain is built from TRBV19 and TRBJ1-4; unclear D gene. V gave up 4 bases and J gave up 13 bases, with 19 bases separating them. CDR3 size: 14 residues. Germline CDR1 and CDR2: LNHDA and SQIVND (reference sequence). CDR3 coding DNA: TGTGCCAGTAGTACCGCGTCCGGTGAAAGAAGACTGTTTTTT. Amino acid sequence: CASSTASGERRLFF.

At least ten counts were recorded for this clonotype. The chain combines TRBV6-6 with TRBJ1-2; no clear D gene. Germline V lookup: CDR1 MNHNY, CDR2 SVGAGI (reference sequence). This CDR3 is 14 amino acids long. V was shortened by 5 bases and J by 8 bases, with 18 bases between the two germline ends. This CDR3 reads CASSHRAGGNGYTF. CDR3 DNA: TGTGCCAGCAGTCACCGGGCAGGAGGGAACGGCTACACCTTC.

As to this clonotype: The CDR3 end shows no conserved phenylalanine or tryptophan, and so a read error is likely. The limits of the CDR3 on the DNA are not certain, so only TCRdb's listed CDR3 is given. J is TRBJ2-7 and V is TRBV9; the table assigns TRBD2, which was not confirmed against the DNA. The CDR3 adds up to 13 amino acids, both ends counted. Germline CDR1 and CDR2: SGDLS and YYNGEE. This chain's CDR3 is CASSYLQGNEQHA.

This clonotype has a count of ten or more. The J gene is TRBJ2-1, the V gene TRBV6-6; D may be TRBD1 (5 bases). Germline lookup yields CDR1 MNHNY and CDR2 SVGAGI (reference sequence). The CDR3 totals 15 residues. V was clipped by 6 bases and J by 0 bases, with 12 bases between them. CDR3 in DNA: TGTGCCAGCAGGAATGACAGAAGCTCCTACAATGAGCAGTTCTTC. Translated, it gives CASRNDRSSYNEQFF.

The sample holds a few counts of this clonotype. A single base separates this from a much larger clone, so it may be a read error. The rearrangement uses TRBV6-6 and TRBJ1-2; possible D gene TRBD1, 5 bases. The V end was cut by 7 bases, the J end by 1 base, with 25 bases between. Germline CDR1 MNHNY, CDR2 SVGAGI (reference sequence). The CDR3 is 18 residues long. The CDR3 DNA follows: TGTGCCAGCACTTCCCGGGGGGGAAAAGCCACTTTTAACTATGGCTACACCTTC. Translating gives CASTSRGGKATFNYGYTF.

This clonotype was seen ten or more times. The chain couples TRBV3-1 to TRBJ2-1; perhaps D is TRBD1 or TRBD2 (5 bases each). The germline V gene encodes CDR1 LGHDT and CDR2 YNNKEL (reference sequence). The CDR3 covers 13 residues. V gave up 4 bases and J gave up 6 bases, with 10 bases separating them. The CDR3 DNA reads TGTGCCAGCAGCCTTTCGGGACCCAATGAGCAGTTCTTC. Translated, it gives CASSLSGPNEQFF.

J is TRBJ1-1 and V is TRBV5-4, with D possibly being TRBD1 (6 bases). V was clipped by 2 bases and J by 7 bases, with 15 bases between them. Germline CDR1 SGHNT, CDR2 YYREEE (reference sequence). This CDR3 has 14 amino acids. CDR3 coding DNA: TGTGCCAGCAGCTTTAATGGGGGCGGAATTGAAGCTTTCTTT. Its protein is CASSFNGGGIEAFF.

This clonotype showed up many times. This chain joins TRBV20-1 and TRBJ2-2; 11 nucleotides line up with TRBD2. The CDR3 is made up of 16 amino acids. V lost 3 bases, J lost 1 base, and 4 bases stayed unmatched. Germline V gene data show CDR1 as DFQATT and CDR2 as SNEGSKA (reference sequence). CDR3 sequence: CSARPTSGGNTGELFF. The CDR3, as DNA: TGCAGTGCTAGGCCTACTAGCGGGGGGAACACCGGGGAGCTGTTTTTT.

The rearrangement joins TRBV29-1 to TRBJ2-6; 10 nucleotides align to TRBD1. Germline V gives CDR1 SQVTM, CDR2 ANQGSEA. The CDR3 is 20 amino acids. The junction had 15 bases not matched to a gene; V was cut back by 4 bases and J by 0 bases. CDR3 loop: CSVGTGGVPGLCSGANVLTF. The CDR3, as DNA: TGCAGCGTTGGGACAGGGGGAGTCCCCGGGCTGTGCTCTGGGGCCAACGTCCTGACTTTC.

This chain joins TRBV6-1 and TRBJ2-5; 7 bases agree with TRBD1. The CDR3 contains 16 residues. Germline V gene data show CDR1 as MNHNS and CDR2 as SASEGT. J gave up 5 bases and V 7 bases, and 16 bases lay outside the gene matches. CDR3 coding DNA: TGTGCCAGCATGTACGGCGGACAGGCCCTCCGGGAGACCCAGTACTTC. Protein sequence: CASMYGGQALRETQYF.

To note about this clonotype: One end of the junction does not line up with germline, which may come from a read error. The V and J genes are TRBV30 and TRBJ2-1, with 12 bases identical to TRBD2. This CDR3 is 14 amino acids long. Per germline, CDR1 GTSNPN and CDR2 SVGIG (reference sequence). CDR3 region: CAWRGLAGWDERFF. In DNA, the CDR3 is TGTGCCTGGAGGGGACTAGCGGGCTGGGATGAGCGGTTCTTC.

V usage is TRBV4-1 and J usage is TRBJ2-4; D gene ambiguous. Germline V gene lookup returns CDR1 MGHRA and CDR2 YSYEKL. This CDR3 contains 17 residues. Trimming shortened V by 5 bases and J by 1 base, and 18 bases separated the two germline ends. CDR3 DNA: TGCGCCAGCAGCTTAAAAGACACAACCGTGGCCAAAAACATTCAGTACTTC. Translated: CASSLKDTTVAKNIQYF.

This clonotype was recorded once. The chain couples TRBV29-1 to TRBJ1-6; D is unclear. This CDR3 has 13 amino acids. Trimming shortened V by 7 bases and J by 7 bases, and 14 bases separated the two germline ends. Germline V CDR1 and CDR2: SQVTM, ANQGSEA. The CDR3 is CSASRGRNSPLHF. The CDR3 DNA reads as TGCAGCGCCTCCCGCGGGAGAAATTCACCCCTCCACTTT.

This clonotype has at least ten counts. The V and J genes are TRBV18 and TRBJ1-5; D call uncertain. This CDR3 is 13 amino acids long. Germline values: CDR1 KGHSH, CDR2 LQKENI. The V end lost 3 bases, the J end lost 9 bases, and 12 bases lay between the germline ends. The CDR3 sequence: CASSPPYSGPQHF. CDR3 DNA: TGTGCCAGCTCACCGCCGTATAGTGGGCCCCAGCATTTT.

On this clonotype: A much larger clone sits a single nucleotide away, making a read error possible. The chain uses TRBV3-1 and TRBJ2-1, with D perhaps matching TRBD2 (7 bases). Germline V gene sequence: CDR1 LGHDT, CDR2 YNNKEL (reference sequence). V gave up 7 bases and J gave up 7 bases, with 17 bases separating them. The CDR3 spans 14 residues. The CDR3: CASTLSGRGNEQFF. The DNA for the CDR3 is TGTGCCAGCACCCTATCTGGGAGGGGGAATGAGCAGTTCTTC.

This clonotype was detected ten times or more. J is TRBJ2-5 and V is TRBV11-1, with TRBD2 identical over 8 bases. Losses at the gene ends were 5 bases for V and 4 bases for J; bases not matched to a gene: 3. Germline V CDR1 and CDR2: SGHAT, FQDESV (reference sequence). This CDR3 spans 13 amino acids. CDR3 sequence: CASSLTSAETQYF. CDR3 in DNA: TGTGCCAGCAGCCTGACTAGCGCAGAGACCCAGTACTTC.

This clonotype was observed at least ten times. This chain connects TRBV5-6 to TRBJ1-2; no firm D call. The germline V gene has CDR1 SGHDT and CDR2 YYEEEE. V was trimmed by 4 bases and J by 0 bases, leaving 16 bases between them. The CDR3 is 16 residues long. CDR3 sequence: CASSIVPAPANYGYTF. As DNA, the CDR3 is TGTGCCAGCAGCATCGTCCCGGCACCCGCTAACTATGGCTACACCTTC.

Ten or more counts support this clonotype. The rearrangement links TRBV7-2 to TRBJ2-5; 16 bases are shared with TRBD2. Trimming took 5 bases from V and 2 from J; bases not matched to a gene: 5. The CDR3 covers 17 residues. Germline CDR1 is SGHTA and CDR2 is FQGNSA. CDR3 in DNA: TGTGCCAGCAGCCCACCGGGACTAGCGGGGGGGCAAGAGACCCAGTACTTC. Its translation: CASSPPGLAGGQETQYF. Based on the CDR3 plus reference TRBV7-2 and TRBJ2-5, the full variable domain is GAGVSQSPSNKVTEKGKDVELRCDPISGHTALYWYRQSLGQGLEFLIYFQGNSAPDKSGLPSDRFSAERTGGSVSTLTIQRTQQEDSAVYLCASSPPGLAGGQETQYFGPGTRLLVL.

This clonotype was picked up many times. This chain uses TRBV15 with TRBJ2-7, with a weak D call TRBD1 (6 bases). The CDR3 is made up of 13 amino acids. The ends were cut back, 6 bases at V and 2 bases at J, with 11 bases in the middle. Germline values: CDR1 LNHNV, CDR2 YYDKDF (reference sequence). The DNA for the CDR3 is TGTGCCACCAGTAGGACAGCCACCTACGAGCAGTACTTC. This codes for CATSRTATYEQYF. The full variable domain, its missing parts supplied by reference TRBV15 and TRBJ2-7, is DAMVIQNPRYQVTQFGKPVTLSCSQTLNHNVMYWYQQKSSQAPKLLFHYYDKDFNNEADTPDNFQSRRPNTSFCFLDIRSPGLGDTAMYLCATSRTATYEQYFGPGTRLTVT.

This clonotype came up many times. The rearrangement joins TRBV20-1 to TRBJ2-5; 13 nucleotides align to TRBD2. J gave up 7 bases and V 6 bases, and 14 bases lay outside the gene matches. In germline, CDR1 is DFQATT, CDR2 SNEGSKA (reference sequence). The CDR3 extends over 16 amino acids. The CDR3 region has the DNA TGCAGTGCCCCCCCAGGACTAGCGGGGGATCCTGGGACCCAGTACTTC. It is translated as CSAPPGLAGDPGTQYF.

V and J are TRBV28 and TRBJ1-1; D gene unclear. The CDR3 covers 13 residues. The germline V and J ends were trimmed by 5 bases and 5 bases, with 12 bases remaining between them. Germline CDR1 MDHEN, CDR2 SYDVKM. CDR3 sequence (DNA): TGTGCCAGCAGTAGTGAGATCCGAACTGAAGCTTTCTTT. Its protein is CASSSEIRTEAFF. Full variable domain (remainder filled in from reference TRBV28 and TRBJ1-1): DVKVTQSSRYLVKRTGEKVFLECVQDMDHENMFWYRQDPGLGLRLIYFSYDVKMKEKGDIPEGYSVSREKKERFSLILESASTNQTSMYLCASSSEIRTEAFFGQGTRLTVV.

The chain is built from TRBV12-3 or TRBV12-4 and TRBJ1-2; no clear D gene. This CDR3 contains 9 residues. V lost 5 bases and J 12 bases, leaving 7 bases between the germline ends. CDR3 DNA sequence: TGTGCCAGCAGTACTGGAAACACCTTC. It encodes CASSTGNTF.